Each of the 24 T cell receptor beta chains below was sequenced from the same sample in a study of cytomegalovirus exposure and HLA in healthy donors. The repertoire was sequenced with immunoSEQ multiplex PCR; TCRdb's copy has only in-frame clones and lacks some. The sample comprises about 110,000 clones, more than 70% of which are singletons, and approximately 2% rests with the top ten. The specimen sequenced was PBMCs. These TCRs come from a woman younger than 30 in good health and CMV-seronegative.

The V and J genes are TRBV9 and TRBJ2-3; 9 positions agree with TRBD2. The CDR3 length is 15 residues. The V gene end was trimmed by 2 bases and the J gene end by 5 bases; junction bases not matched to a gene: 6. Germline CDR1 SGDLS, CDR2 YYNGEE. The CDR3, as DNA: TGTGCCAGCAGCGTTAGCGGGAGTATGATAGATACGCAGTATTTT. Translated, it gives CASSVSGSMIDTQYF.

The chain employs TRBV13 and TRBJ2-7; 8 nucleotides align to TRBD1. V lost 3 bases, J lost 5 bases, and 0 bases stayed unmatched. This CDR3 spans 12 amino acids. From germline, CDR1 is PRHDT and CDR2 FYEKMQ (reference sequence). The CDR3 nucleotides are TGTGCCAGCAGCTTGGACAGGGACGAGCAGTACTTC. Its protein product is CASSLDRDEQYF.

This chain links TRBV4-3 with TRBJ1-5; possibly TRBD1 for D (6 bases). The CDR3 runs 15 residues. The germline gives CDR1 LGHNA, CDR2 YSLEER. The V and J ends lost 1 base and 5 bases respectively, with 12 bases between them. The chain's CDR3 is CASSQGNRADQPQHF. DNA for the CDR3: TGCGCCAGCAGCCAAGGTAACAGGGCGGATCAGCCCCAGCATTTT.

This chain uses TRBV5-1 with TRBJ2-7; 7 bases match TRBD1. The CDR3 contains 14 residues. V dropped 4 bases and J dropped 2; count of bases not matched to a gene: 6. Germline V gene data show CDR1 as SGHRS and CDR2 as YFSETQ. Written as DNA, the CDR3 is TGCGCCAGCAGCGATACGGGACAGCCCTACGAGCAGTACTTC. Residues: CASSDTGQPYEQYF. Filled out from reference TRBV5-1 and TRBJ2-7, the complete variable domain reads KAGVTQTPRYLIKTRGQQVTLSCSPISGHRSVSWYQQTPGQGLQFLFEYFSETQRNKGNFPGRFSGRQFSNSRSEMNVSTLELGDSALYLCASSDTGQPYEQYFGPGTRLTVT.

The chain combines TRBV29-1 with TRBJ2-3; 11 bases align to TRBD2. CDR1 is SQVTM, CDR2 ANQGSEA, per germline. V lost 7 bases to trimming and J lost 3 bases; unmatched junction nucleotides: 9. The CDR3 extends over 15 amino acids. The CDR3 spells CSDLTSGGVTDTQYF. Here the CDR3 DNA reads TGCAGCGACCTCACTAGCGGGGGTGTTACAGATACGCAGTATTTT.

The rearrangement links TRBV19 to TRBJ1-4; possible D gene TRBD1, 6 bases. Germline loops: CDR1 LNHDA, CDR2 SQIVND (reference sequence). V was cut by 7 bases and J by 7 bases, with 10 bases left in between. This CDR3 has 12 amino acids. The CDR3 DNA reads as TGTGCCAGTAAAGGGGACACTGAAAAACTGTTTTTT. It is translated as CASKGDTEKLFF.

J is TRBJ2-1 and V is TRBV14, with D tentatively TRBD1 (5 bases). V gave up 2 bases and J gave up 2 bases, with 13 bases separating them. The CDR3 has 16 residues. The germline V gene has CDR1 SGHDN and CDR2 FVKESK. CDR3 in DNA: TGTGCCAGCAGCCAACGAACAGGCACACCCTACAATGAGCAGTTCTTC. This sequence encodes CASSQRTGTPYNEQFF.

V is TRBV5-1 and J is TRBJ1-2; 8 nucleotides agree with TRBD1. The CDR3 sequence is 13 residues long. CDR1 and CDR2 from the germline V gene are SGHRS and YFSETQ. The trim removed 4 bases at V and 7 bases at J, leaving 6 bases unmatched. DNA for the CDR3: TGCGCCAGCAGCGATTACAGGGGGACTGGCTACACCTTC. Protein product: CASSDYRGTGYTF.

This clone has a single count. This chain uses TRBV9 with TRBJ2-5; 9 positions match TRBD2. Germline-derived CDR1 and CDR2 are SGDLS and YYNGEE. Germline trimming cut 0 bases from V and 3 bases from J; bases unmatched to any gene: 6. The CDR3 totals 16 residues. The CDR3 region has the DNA TGTGCCAGCAGCGTAGGTGGTTGGACTAGCGAAGAGACCCAGTACTTC. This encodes CASSVGGWTSEETQYF.

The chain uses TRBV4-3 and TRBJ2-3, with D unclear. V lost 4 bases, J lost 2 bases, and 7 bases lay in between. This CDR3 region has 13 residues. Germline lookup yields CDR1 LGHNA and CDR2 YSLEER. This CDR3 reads CASSREDTDTQYF. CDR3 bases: TGCGCCAGCAGCCGTGAGGACACAGATACGCAGTATTTT.

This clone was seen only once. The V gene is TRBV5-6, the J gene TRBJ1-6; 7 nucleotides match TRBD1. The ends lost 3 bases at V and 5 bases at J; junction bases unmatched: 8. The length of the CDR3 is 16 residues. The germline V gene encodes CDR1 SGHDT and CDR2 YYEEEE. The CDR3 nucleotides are TGTGCCAGCAGCTCGTACGGGACAGCACATAATTCACCCCTCCACTTT. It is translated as CASSSYGTAHNSPLHF.

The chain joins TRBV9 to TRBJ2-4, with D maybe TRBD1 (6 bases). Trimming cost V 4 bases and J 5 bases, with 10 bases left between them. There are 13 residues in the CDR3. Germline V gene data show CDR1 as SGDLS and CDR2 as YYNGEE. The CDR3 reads CASSLQGENIQYF. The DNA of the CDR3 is TGTGCCAGCAGCCTACAGGGCGAAAACATTCAGTACTTC.

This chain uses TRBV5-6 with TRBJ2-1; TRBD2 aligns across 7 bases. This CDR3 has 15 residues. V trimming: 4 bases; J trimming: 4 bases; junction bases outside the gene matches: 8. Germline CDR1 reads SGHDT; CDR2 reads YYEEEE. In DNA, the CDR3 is TGTGCCAGCAGCCTACCTAGCGGAGGTTACAATGAGCAGTTCTTC. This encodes CASSLPSGGYNEQFF.

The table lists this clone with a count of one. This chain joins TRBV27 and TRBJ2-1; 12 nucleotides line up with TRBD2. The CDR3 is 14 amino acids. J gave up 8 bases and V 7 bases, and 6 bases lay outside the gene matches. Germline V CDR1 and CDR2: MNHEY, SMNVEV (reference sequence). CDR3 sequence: CASKLAGGLDEQFF. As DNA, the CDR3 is TGTGCCAGCAAGCTAGCGGGAGGGCTGGATGAGCAGTTCTTC.

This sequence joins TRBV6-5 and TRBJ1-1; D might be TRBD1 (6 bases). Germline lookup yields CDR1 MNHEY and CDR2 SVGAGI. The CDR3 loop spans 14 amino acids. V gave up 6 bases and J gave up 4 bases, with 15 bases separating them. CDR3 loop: CASRSNRVSTEAFF. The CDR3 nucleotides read TGTGCCAGCAGATCCAACAGGGTGAGCACTGAAGCTTTCTTT.

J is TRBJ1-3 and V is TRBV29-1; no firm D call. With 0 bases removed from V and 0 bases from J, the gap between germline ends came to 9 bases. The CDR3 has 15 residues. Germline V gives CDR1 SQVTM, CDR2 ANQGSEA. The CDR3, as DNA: TGCAGCGTTGAAGATCCGGTGTTCTCTGGAAACACCATATATTTT. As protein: CSVEDPVFSGNTIYF. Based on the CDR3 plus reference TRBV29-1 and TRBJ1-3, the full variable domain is SAVISQKPSRDICQRGTSLTIQCQVDSQVTMMFWYRQQPGQSLTLIATANQGSEATYESGFVIDKFPISRPNLTFSTLTVSNMSPEDSSIYLCSVEDPVFSGNTIYFGEGSWLTVV.

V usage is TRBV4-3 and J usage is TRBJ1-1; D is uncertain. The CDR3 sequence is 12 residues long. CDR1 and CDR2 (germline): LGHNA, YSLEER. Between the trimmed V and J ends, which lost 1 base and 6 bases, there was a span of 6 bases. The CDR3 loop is CASSQGTSEAFF. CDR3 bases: TGCGCCAGCAGCCAAGGAACATCTGAAGCTTTCTTT.

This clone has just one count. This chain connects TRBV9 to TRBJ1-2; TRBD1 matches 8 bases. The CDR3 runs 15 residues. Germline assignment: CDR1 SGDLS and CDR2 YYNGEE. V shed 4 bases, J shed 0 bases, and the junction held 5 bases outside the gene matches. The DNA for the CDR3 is TGTGCCAGCAGCCTACAGGGGGGGACTAACTATGGCTACACCTTC. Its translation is CASSLQGGTNYGYTF.

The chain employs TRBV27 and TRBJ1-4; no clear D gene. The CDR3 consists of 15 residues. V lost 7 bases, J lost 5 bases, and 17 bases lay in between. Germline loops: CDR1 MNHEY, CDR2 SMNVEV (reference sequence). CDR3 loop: CASTTRGGLNEKLFF. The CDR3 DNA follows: TGTGCCAGCACCACAAGAGGAGGACTGAATGAAAAACTGTTTTTT.

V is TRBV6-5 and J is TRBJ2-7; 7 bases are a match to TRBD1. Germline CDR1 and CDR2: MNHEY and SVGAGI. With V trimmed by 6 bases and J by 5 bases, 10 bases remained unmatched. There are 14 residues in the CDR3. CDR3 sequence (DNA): TGTGCCAGCAGGGTGACGGACAGGCTGAACGAGCAGTACTTC. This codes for CASRVTDRLNEQYF.

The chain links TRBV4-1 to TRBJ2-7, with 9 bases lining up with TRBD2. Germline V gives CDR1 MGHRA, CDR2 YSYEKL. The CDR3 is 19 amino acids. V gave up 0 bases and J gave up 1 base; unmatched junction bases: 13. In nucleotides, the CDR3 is TGCGCCAGCAGCCAAGATAGATTCCTAGCGGGGCCCTCGTCCTACGAGCAGTACTTC. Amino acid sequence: CASSQDRFLAGPSSYEQYF.

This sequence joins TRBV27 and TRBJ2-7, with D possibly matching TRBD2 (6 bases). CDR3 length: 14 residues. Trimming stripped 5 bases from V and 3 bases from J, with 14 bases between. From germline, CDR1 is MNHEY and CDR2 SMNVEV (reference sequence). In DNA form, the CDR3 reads TGTGCCAGCAGTCTGCAGGGACTTATCTACGAGCAGTACTTC. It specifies CASSLQGLIYEQYF.

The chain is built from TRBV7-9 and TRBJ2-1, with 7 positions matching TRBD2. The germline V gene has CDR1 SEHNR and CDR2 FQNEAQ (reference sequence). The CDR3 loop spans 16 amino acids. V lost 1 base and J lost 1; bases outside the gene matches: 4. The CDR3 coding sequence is TGTGCCAGCAGCTTAGATGGCGGGGGATCCTACAATGAGCAGTTCTTC. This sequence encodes CASSLDGGGSYNEQFF.

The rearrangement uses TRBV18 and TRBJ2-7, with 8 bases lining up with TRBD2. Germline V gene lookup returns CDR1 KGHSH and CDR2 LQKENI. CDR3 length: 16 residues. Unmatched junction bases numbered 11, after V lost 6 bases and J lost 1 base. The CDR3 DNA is TGTGCCAGCTCCCGGGTGTTAGCGGGGAATTCCTACGAGCAGTACTTC. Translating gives CASSRVLAGNSYEQYF.